This record concerns one TCR beta chain sequence. Its specificity is unknown. This sample is part of a study of cytomegalovirus exposure and HLA in healthy donors. On the study more broadly: Across roughly 400 genotyped donors, over 70% landed in the Caucasian-associated ancestry cluster. Study-wide findings and caveats: In a later analysis, most CMV-associated TCR beta chains appeared HLA-restricted. A later analysis found common viral pathogens apparently linked to several of the most significant clusters.

Trimming at V came to 2 bases and at J to 3 bases, leaving 5 bases not matched to a gene. The V gene's germline CDR1 is SGHRS and CDR2 YFSETQ. CDR3 size: 14 residues. In the PCR, 60 Vbeta and 13 Jbeta primers were used. Sequencing was performed with immunoSEQ multiplex PCR; in TCRdb, only in-frame clones are kept and a portion is missing. The table lists roughly 150,000 clones, around 85% of them singletons. The sequence came from a male donor in good health and CMV-seronegative. Sequenced input: PBMCs. The chain has TRBV5-1 and TRBJ2-7; TRBD1 matches 7 bases. CDR3 in DNA: TGCGCCAGCAGCTTCGGGGACAGACACTACGAGCAGTACTTC. Translated: CASSFGDRHYEQYF.